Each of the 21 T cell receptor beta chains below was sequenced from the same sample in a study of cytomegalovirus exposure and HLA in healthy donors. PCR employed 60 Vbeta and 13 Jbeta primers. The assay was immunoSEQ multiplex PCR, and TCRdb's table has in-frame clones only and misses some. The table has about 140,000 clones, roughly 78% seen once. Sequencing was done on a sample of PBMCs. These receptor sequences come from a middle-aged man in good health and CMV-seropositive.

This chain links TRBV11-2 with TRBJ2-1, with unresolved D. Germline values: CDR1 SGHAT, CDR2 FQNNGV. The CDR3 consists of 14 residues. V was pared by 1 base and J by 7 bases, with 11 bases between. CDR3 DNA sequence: TGTGCCAGCAGCTTAGTTCCCCATTTGAATGAGCAGTTCTTC. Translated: CASSLVPHLNEQFF.

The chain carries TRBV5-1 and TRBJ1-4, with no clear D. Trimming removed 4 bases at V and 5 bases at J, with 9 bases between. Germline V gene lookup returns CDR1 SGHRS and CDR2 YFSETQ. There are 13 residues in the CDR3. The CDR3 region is CASSRGENEKLFF. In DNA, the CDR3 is TGCGCCAGCAGCCGGGGAGAAAATGAAAAACTGTTTTTT.

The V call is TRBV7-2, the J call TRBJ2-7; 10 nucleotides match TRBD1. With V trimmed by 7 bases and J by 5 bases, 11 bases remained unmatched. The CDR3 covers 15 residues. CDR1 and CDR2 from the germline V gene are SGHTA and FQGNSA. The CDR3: CASTSSGTGADEQYF. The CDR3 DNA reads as TGTGCCAGCACCAGCTCCGGGACAGGGGCTGACGAGCAGTACTTC. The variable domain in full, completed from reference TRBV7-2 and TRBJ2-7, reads GAGVSQSPSNKVTEKGKDVELRCDPISGHTALYWYRQSLGQGLEFLIYFQGNSAPDKSGLPSDRFSAERTGGSVSTLTIQRTQQEDSAVYLCASTSSGTGADEQYFGPGTRLTVT.

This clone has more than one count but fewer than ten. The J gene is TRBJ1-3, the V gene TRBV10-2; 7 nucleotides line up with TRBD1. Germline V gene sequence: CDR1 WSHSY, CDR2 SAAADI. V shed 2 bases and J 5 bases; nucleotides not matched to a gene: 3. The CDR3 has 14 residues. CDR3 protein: CASSEQGVRNTIYF. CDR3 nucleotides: TGCGCCAGCAGTGAGCAGGGGGTCCGAAACACCATATATTTT.

The CDR3, as DNA: TGCGCCAGCAGCCAATGGGCCATCGGCAAGGATGAAAAACTGTTTTTT. Residues: CASSQWAIGKDEKLFF. The chain joins TRBV5-1 to TRBJ1-4; unclear D gene. Trimming left V 4 bases short and J 6 bases short, with 19 bases between. The germline CDR1 and CDR2 sequences are SGHRS and YFSETQ. The CDR3 covers 16 residues.

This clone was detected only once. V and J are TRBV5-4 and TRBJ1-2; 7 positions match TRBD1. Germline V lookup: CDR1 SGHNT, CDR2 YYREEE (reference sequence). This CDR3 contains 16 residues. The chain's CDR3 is CAYSPASNRGTKGYTF. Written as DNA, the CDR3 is TGTGCATACAGCCCGGCAAGTAACAGGGGAACAAAGGGCTACACCTTC.

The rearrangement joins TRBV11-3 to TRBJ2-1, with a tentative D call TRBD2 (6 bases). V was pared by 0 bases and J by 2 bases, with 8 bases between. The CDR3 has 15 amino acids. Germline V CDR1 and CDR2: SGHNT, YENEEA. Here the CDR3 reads CASSLDPGAYNEQFF. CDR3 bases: TGTGCCAGCAGCTTAGATCCGGGGGCCTACAATGAGCAGTTCTTC.

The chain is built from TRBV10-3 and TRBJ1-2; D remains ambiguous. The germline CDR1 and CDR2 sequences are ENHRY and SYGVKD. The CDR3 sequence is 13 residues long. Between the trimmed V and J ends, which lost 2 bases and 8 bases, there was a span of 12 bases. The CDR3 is CAISEVRGRGYTF. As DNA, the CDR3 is TGTGCCATCAGTGAGGTTAGAGGGAGAGGCTACACCTTC.

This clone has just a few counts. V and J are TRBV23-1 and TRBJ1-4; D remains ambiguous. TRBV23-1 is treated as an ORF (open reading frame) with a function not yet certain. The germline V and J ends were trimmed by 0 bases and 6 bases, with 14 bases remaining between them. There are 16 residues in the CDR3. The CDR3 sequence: CASSQSNPSTDEKLFF. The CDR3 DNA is TGCGCCAGCAGTCAATCGAATCCCTCAACGGATGAAAAACTGTTTTTT.

The CDR3 bases are TGCGCCAGCAGCAAAGGACAGGGGGAGGGGGAGACCCAGTACTTC. Its translation is CASSKGQGEGETQYF. This rearrangement joins TRBV5-1 to TRBJ2-5, with TRBD1 matching over 10 bases. This CDR3 has 15 residues. The J segment lost 5 bases and the V segment lost 4 bases, leaving 8 bases of the junction unmatched. Germline values: CDR1 SGHRS, CDR2 YFSETQ.

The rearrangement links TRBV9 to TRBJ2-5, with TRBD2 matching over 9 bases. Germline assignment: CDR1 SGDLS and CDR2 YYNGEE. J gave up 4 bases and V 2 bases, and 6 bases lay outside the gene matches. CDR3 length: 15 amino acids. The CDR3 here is CASSVGLAGIETQYF. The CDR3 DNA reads TGTGCCAGCAGCGTTGGCCTAGCGGGAATAGAGACCCAGTACTTC.

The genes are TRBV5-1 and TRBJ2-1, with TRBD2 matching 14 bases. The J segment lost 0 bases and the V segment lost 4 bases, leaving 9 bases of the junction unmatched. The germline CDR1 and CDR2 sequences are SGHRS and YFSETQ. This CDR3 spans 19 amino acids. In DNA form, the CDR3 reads TGCGCCAGCAGCCTAGGACTAGCGGGGGGAATTAGCTCCTACAATGAGCAGTTCTTC. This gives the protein CASSLGLAGGISSYNEQFF.

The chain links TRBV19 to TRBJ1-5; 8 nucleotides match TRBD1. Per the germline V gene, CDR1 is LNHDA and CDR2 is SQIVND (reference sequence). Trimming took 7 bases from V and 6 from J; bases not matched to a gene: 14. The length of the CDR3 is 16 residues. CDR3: CASKFSRTGLSQPQHF. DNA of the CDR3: TGTGCCAGTAAGTTTTCCCGGACAGGGCTGAGTCAGCCCCAGCATTTT.

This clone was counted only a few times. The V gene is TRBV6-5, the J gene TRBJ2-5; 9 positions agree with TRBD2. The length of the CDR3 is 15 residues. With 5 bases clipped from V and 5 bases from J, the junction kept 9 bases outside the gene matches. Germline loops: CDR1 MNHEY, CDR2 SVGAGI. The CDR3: CASSRSGTSRETQYF. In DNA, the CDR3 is TGTGCCAGCAGTAGATCCGGGACTAGCAGGGAGACCCAGTACTTC.

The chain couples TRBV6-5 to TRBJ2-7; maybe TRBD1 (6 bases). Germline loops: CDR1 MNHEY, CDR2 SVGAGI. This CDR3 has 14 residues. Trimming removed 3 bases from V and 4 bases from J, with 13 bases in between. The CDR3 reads CASSYGQISYEQYF. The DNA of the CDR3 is TGTGCCAGCAGTTATGGACAGATCTCTTACGAGCAGTACTTC.

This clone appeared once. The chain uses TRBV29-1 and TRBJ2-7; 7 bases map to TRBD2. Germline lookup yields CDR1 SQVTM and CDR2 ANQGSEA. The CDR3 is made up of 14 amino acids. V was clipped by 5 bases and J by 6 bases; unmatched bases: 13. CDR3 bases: TGCAGCGTTCTCGGGGGAGCGGGGAACTCCGAGCAGTACTTC. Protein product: CSVLGGAGNSEQYF.

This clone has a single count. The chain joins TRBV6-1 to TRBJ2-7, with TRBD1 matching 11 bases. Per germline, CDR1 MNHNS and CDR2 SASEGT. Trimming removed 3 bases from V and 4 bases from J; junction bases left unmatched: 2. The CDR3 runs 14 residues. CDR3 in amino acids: CASSERDRGYEQYF. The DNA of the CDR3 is TGTGCCAGCAGTGAGCGGGACAGGGGGTACGAGCAGTACTTC.

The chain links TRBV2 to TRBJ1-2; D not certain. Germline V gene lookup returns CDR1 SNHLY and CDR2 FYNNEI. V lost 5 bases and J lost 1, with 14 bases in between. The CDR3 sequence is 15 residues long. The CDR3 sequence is CASSMEGSHNYGYTF. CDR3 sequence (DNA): TGTGCCAGCAGTATGGAGGGATCTCATAACTATGGCTACACCTTC.

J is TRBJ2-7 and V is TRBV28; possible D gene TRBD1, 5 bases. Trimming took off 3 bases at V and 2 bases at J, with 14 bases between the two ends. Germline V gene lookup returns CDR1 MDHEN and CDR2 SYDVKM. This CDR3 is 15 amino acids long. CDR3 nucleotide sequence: TGTGCCAGCAGTTTTGGCAGGGAAACTCCCTACGAGCAGTACTTC. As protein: CASSFGRETPYEQYF.

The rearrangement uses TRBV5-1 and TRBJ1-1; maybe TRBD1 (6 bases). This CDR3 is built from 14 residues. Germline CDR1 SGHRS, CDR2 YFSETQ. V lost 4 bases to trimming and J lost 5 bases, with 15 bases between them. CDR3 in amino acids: CASSAIPGVTEAFF. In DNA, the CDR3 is TGCGCCAGCAGCGCAATTCCAGGGGTTACTGAAGCTTTCTTT.

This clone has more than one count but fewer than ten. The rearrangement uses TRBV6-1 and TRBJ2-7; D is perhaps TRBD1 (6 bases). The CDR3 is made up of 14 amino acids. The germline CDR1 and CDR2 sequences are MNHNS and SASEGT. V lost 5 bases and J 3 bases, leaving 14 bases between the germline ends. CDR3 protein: CASSLGQTDYEQYF. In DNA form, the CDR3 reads TGTGCCAGCAGTCTTGGACAGACCGACTACGAGCAGTACTTC.